Presented here are 25 T cell receptor beta chains from one specimen sequenced in a study of T cell responses to AZD1222 COVID-19 vaccine. Repertoires were generated with immunoSEQ multiplex PCR, while TCRdb's copy carries only in-frame clones and drops some. The table lists approximately 160,000 clones, 91% of them singletons. The source was peripheral blood, collected on day 0 of AZD1222 vaccination. These receptor sequences come from an adult in good health.

This clone came up once. This chain uses TRBV28 with TRBJ2-7; 9 bases map to TRBD2. Trimming cost V 6 bases and J 4 bases; bases outside gene matches: 10. This CDR3 comprises 15 residues. Looked up from germline, CDR1 is MDHEN and CDR2 is SYDVKM. CDR3 amino acids: CASSPRGSGRYEQYF. DNA of the CDR3: TGTGCCAGCAGCCCCCGTGGTAGCGGGAGATACGAGCAGTACTTC.

The rearrangement links TRBV7-8 to TRBJ1-5; D may be TRBD1 (5 bases). Germline CDR1 SGHVS, CDR2 FQNEAQ. The CDR3 is 17 amino acids. V was shortened by 0 bases and J by 5 bases, with 17 bases between the two germline ends. The CDR3 is CASSLASRRGSDQPQHF. The CDR3 DNA reads as TGTGCCAGCAGCTTAGCCTCAAGGAGGGGAAGTGATCAGCCCCAGCATTTT.

The rearrangement links TRBV28 to TRBJ2-1; 8 nucleotides match TRBD1. Trimming took 5 bases from V and 12 from J; bases not matched to a gene: 15. From germline, CDR1 is MDHEN and CDR2 SYDVKM. This CDR3 is built from 15 residues. Here the CDR3 DNA reads TGTGCCAGCAGTCCCCGCGGACAGGGAACAATGACGCAGTTCTTC. This sequence encodes CASSPRGQGTMTQFF.

This clone was found once. The genes are TRBV28 and TRBJ2-5; 9 bases line up with TRBD1. The V segment lost 2 bases and the J segment 3 bases; nucleotides outside the gene matches: 7. The CDR3 contains 16 residues. Per germline, CDR1 MDHEN and CDR2 SYDVKM. CDR3 sequence (DNA): TGTGCCAGCAGTTTAGGGCCGGGACAGGGTGAAGAGACCCAGTACTTC. Translating it yields CASSLGPGQGEETQYF.

The V and J genes are TRBV4-2 and TRBJ1-3; 10 nucleotides agree with TRBD1. Germline CDR1 LGHNA, CDR2 YNFKEQ. V lost 3 bases and J lost 2; bases outside the gene matches: 4. The CDR3 runs 16 residues. CDR3 region: CASSHGDRGPGNTIYF. In nucleotides, the CDR3 is TGTGCCAGCAGCCACGGAGACAGGGGGCCTGGAAACACCATATATTTT.

This chain uses TRBV25-1 with TRBJ2-2; 11 positions agree with TRBD2. CDR3 length equals 18 residues. Germline trimming cut 2 bases from V and 4 bases from J; bases unmatched to any gene: 9. Germline values: CDR1 MGHDK, CDR2 SYGVNS. CDR3: CASSEPTRLAGGTGELFF. In nucleotides, the CDR3 is TGTGCCAGCAGTGAACCTACCCGCCTAGCGGGAGGCACCGGGGAGCTGTTTTTT.

The table lists this clone with a few counts. The genes are TRBV2 and TRBJ2-5, with D possibly matching TRBD1 (7 bases). Looked up from germline, CDR1 is SNHLY and CDR2 is FYNNEI. Trimming took off 4 bases at V and 7 bases at J, with 10 bases between the two ends. This CDR3 has 12 residues. CDR3 sequence reads: CASSGQGGTQYF. The CDR3 DNA sequence: TGTGCCAGCAGTGGACAGGGAGGGACCCAGTACTTC.

The sample holds one count of this clone. The chain couples TRBV9 to TRBJ1-2; possible D gene TRBD1, 5 bases. The germline V gene has CDR1 SGDLS and CDR2 YYNGEE. The CDR3 sequence is 14 residues long. V gave up 6 bases and J gave up 8 bases, with 20 bases separating them. This chain's CDR3 is CASTESWGPGGYTF. The CDR3 bases are TGTGCCAGCACCGAGTCGTGGGGCCCGGGGGGCTACACCTTC.

The chain combines TRBV7-9 with TRBJ2-3; no reliable D call. The CDR3 is 15 amino acids. V lost 1 base to trimming and J lost 4 bases, with 12 bases between them. Germline assignment: CDR1 SEHNR and CDR2 FQNEAQ (reference sequence). CDR3 amino acids: CASSLVASGADTQYF. The DNA of the CDR3 is TGTGCCAGCAGCTTAGTCGCCAGTGGCGCAGATACGCAGTATTTT.

V gene TRBV19 combines with J gene TRBJ2-1; no definite D call. The V gene's germline CDR1 is LNHDA and CDR2 SQIVND (reference sequence). CDR3 length: 15 amino acids. V was cut by 10 bases and J by 4 bases, with 20 bases left in between. The CDR3 protein is CATTHVAGPYNEQFF. The CDR3, as DNA: TGTGCCACTACCCACGTAGCCGGCCCATACAATGAGCAGTTCTTC.

The CDR3 coding sequence is TGCGCCAGCAGCTCCTGGGACAGCCTGAACACTGAAGCTTTCTTT. As protein: CASSSWDSLNTEAFF. The rearrangement uses TRBV5-1 and TRBJ1-1; the match to TRBD1 covers 7 bases. This CDR3 comprises 15 residues. Germline values: CDR1 SGHRS, CDR2 YFSETQ. Germline trimming cut 3 bases from V and 0 bases from J; bases unmatched to any gene: 5.

In this sample, this clone turned up a few times. The chain combines TRBV24-1 with TRBJ2-3; 7 nucleotides match TRBD2. The germline gives CDR1 KGHDR, CDR2 SFDVKD. The junction had 7 bases not matched to a gene; V was cut back by 8 bases and J by 3 bases. The CDR3 is 14 residues long. CDR3 sequence reads: CATTSGGGTDTQYF. The CDR3, as DNA: TGTGCCACCACTAGCGGCGGAGGGACAGATACGCAGTATTTT.

The chain recombines TRBV28 with TRBJ1-4, with a weak D call TRBD1 (5 bases). This CDR3 region has 15 residues. Germline lookup yields CDR1 MDHEN and CDR2 SYDVKM. The germline V and J ends were trimmed by 3 bases and 5 bases, with 13 bases remaining between them. The CDR3 nucleotides are TGTGCCAGCAGTTTTGGAGCAGGGCAGAATGAAAAACTGTTTTTT. Its translation: CASSFGAGQNEKLFF.

The rearrangement uses TRBV30 and TRBJ2-2; no clear D. V lost 2 bases, J lost 2 bases, and 9 bases lay in between. The CDR3 spans 14 residues. The germline V gene has CDR1 GTSNPN and CDR2 SVGIG (reference sequence). CDR3 DNA sequence: TGTGCCTGGAGTCTGGCTGGAAACACCGGGGAGCTGTTTTTT. It specifies CAWSLAGNTGELFF.

The chain recombines TRBV28 with TRBJ2-1; tentatively, D is TRBD1 or TRBD2 (6 bases each). CDR3 length: 15 amino acids. Germline V lookup: CDR1 MDHEN, CDR2 SYDVKM. V lost 1 base to trimming and J lost 4 bases, with 11 bases between them. The CDR3 loop is CASSLLLGGYNEQFF. The CDR3 DNA sequence: TGTGCCAGCAGTTTATTACTAGGGGGGTACAATGAGCAGTTCTTC.

V gene TRBV6-2 or TRBV6-3 combines with J gene TRBJ1-2; weak D call: TRBD1 (5 bases). This CDR3 spans 16 amino acids. CDR1 MNHEY and CDR2 SVGEGT come from the germline V gene. V dropped 4 bases and J dropped 4 bases, with 19 bases sitting between them. The CDR3 DNA reads as TGTGCCAGCAGTTCCGTTGACTACAGGATCCTCTATGGCTACACCTTC. Protein: CASSSVDYRILYGYTF.

This clone was seen a few times. The chain couples TRBV5-1 to TRBJ2-1; TRBD2 matches 11 bases. The V gene end was trimmed by 2 bases and the J gene end by 6 bases; junction bases not matched to a gene: 1. Germline CDR1 SGHRS, CDR2 YFSETQ. The CDR3 loop spans 14 amino acids. CDR3 in amino acids: CASSFLAGGNEQFF. The CDR3 DNA follows: TGCGCCAGCAGCTTTCTAGCGGGAGGCAATGAGCAGTTCTTC.

The V and J genes are TRBV5-1 and TRBJ2-3, with 8 nucleotides matching TRBD2. Germline V gives CDR1 SGHRS, CDR2 YFSETQ. V shed 1 base, J shed 2 bases, and the junction held 6 bases outside the gene matches. CDR3 length: 16 residues. The CDR3 region has the DNA TGCGCCAGCAGCTTGTCTGGCGGGAGGAACACAGATACGCAGTATTTT. Its protein product is CASSLSGGRNTDTQYF.

The chain carries TRBV18 and TRBJ2-7; 8 bases are a match to TRBD1. The trim removed 5 bases at V and 7 bases at J, leaving 4 bases unmatched. This CDR3 spans 12 amino acids. Germline CDR1 and CDR2: KGHSH and LQKENI. The CDR3 DNA sequence: TGTGCCAGCTCAGGACAGGGTGGGGAGCAGTACTTC. It specifies CASSGQGGEQYF.

This chain links TRBV6-5 with TRBJ1-1; TRBD1 matches 8 bases. V was clipped by 0 bases and J by 10 bases; unmatched bases: 7. CDR3 length equals 14 residues. Germline V gives CDR1 MNHEY, CDR2 SVGAGI. CDR3 region: CASSYSSGQGLAFF. For the CDR3, the DNA is TGTGCCAGCAGTTACTCGTCAGGACAGGGACTAGCTTTCTTT.

This chain uses TRBV28 with TRBJ1-4, with 7 nucleotides matching TRBD1. The CDR3 has 14 amino acids. From germline, CDR1 is MDHEN and CDR2 SYDVKM. Trimming cost V 5 bases and J 5 bases; bases outside gene matches: 5. CDR3 residues: CASSVGQANEKLFF. The CDR3, as DNA: TGTGCCAGCAGTGTAGGACAGGCCAATGAAAAACTGTTTTTT.

This chain joins TRBV24-1 and TRBJ1-6, with a weak D call TRBD1 (6 bases). Trimming pared 4 bases from V and 9 bases from J, leaving 12 bases between. CDR1 is KGHDR, CDR2 SFDVKD, per germline. The CDR3 is 14 amino acids. CDR3 nucleotides: TGTGCCACCAGTGAGGGGGGCCGGGGTTCACCCCTCCACTTT. It yields the protein CATSEGGRGSPLHF.

The chain has TRBV5-6 and TRBJ2-2, with 8 positions matching TRBD1. The CDR3 loop spans 15 amino acids. Trimming removed 4 bases from V and 6 bases from J; junction bases left unmatched: 8. Germline CDR1 and CDR2: SGHDT and YYEEEE. The CDR3 coding sequence is TGTGCCAGCAGCCTACAGGGGGGATTCGCCGGGGAGCTGTTTTTT. It is translated as CASSLQGGFAGELFF. Full variable domain (missing parts from reference TRBV5-6 and TRBJ2-2): DAGVTQSPTHLIKTRGQQVTLRCSPKSGHDTVSWYQQALGQGPQFIFQYYEEEERQRGNFPDRFSGHQFPNYSSELNVNALLLGDSALYLCASSLQGGFAGELFFGEGSRLTVL.

The chain combines TRBV5-1 with TRBJ2-2; 8 bases fit TRBD1. The V segment lost 6 bases and the J segment 7 bases; nucleotides outside the gene matches: 11. Germline values: CDR1 SGHRS, CDR2 YFSETQ. The CDR3 consists of 15 residues. The CDR3 DNA reads TGCGCCAGCACCCAAGGACAGGGAGTAAGCGGGGAGCTGTTTTTT. Translating it yields CASTQGQGVSGELFF.

This clone is a singleton in its sample. The chain has TRBV28 and TRBJ1-4; D is undetermined. Germline V lookup: CDR1 MDHEN, CDR2 SYDVKM. Trimming removed 1 base at V and 0 bases at J, with 9 bases between. The CDR3 length is 16 residues. The CDR3 coding sequence is TGTGCCAGCAGTTTATACTCCCCCTCAACTAATGAAAAACTGTTTTTT. As protein: CASSLYSPSTNEKLFF. The entire variable domain, with the rest obtained from reference TRBV28 and TRBJ1-4, is as follows: DVKVTQSSRYLVKRTGEKVFLECVQDMDHENMFWYRQDPGLGLRLIYFSYDVKMKEKGDIPEGYSVSREKKERFSLILESASTNQTSMYLCASSLYSPSTNEKLFFGSGTQLSVL.